A selection of T cell receptor beta chains follows, all from one sample in a study of blood T cell repertoires in COVID-19. Clones were sequenced by immunoSEQ multiplex PCR, and TCRdb holds only the in-frame ones, with some missing. The sample consists of around 310,000 clones, around nine tenths of them appearing once. The specimen sequenced was peripheral blood. These receptors all come from a woman between 55 and 75 years old with acute or convalescent COVID-19. CDR3s include the opening cysteine and the closing phenylalanine or tryptophan. D genes are given only for firm matches. Expanded clones get a size class; other rows say once, few or many, or leave the size out.

>TRBJ1-5|TRBD1|once|TRBV6-5
TGTGCCAGCAGTTCCCGACAGGGGACGAGCAATCAGCCCCAGCATTTT
CASSSRQGTSNQPQHF
>TRBJ1-4|TRBD1|NA|TRBV19
TGTGCCAGTAGTACCACCGGGACAGGGCTTGAAAAACTGTTTTTT
CASSTTGTGLEKLFF
>TRBJ2-7|TRBD1|NA|TRBV7-2
TGTGCCAGCAGCTTAGTGGACAGGGTCCACGAGCAGTACTTC
CASSLVDRVHEQYF
>TRBJ2-2|TRBD1|NA|TRBV6-4
TGTGCCAGCAGCGTCGACAGGGCGGGCACCGGGGAGCTGTTTTTT
CASSVDRAGTGELFF
>TRBJ1-1|NA|NA|TRBV4-3
TGCGCCAGCAGCCAGGCGGGGAACACTGAAGCTTTCTTT
CASSQAGNTEAFF
>TRBJ2-3|TRBD1|once|TRBV15
TGTGCCACCAGCACGGGACAGTTGATAAGCACAGATACGCAGTATTTT
CATSTGQLISTDTQYF
>TRBJ1-2|NA|NA|TRBV27
TGTGCCAGCAGTTCCCACTTCACCCTTAGGACAGACACCTATGGCTACACCTTC
CASSSHFTLRTDTYGYTF
>TRBJ1-5|NA|NA|TRBV18
TGTGCCAGCTCATCACCTAGAGGGGGTAGCAATCAGCCCCAGCATTTT
CASSSPRGGSNQPQHF
>TRBJ1-1|NA|NA|TRBV19
TGTGCCAGTAGTATCCAGGGGCAGGACACTGAAGCTTTCTTT
CASSIQGQDTEAFF
>TRBJ1-5|NA|NA|TRBV6-2/TRBV6-3
TGTGCCAGCAGCACCACGGGGGGCTGGAATCAGCCCCAGCATTTT
CASSTTGGWNQPQHF
>TRBJ2-7|TRBD2|NA|TRBV4-3
TGCGCCAGCAGCCAAGAACCAAGACTAGCGGGAGGAAGGGAGCAGTACTTC
CASSQEPRLAGGREQYF
>TRBJ1-6|NA|NA|TRBV5-6
TGTGCCAGCAGCTTGGGACAGAAGGCGAATTCACCCCTCCACTTT
CASSLGQKANSPLHF
>TRBJ2-1|NA|NA|TRBV9
TGTGCCAGCAGCGTACTTGTCGACAATGAGCAGTTCTTC
CASSVLVDNEQFF
>TRBJ1-4|NA|NA|TRBV6-1
TGTGCCAGCAGTGGGACAACAACTTCAACTAATGAAAAACTGTTTTTT
CASSGTTTSTNEKLFF
>TRBJ2-3|NA|NA|TRBV7-2
TGTGCCAGCAGCTTAGTAAGCCCTTGGGTGGGAGGCACAGATACGCAGTATTTT
CASSLVSPWVGGTDTQYF
>TRBJ1-5|NA|NA|TRBV7-2
TGTGCCAGCAGCTTAGCTGCGGGGGCGAGGGATCAGCCCCAGCATTTT
CASSLAAGARDQPQHF
>TRBJ2-5|NA|once|TRBV5-4
TGTGCCAGCAGCTTGGGGCAGGGGCGCGGAGAGACCCAGTACTTC
CASSLGQGRGETQYF
>TRBJ2-5|TRBD2|NA|TRBV24-1
TGTGCCACCATCGGCTCTAGCGGAGAGAGGGGTCAGGAGACCCAGTACTTC
CATIGSSGERGQETQYF
>TRBJ2-3|TRBD1|NA|TRBV7-2
TGTGCCAGCAGCTTGGACAGGGCTACAGATACGCAGTATTTT
CASSLDRATDTQYF
>TRBJ2-3|TRBD2|NA|TRBV6-5
TGTGCCAGCAGTTACTCTGGCGGGGAGGGGACAGATACGCAGTATTTT
CASSYSGGEGTDTQYF
>TRBJ2-5|NA|NA|TRBV4-1
TGCGCCAGCAGCCAAGAGGGCCGACCAGAGGGGACCCAGTACTTC
CASSQEGRPEGTQYF
>TRBJ2-7|NA|NA|TRBV4-3
TGCGCCAGCAGCCGCGGACAGTTCTACGAGCAGTACTTC
CASSRGQFYEQYF
>TRBJ2-6|TRBD1|NA|TRBV7-8
TGTGCCAGCAGCTACGGTTACAGGGGAAGCTCTGGGGCCAACGTCCTGACTTTC
CASSYGYRGSSGANVLTF
>TRBJ1-2|TRBD1|NA|TRBV3-1/TRBV3-2
TGTGCCAGCAGCCAAGGTGGACAGGAAACGAACTATGGCTACACCTTC
CASSQGGQETNYGYTF
>TRBJ2-2|NA|NA|TRBV28
TGTGCCAGCAGTTTGCGCGAGACTCTCTTTAAGGAGCTGTTTTTT
CASSLRETLFKELFF
>TRBJ1-4|NA|once|TRBV6-2/TRBV6-3
TGTGCCAGCAGTTTCCTACAGGGACCTAATGAAAAACTGTTTTTT
CASSFLQGPNEKLFF
>TRBJ1-2|NA|NA|TRBV20-1
TGCAGTGCTAGTGTCGGTTATGGCTACACCTTC
CSASVGYGYTF
>TRBJ1-6|NA|NA|TRBV27
TGTGCCAGCAGTACGTACAAGACAGAGAATTCACCCCTCCACTTT
CASSTYKTENSPLHF
>TRBJ1-1|NA|NA|TRBV19
TGTGCCAGTAGTGACCCCGGGTGGAACACTGAAGCTTTCTTT
CASSDPGWNTEAFF
>TRBJ2-3|NA|NA|TRBV5-8
TGTGCCAGCCCCAGGGTAAGGACAGATACGCAGTATTTT
CASPRVRTDTQYF
>TRBJ2-6|TRBD1|NA|TRBV19
TGTGCCAGTAGTCCTACGGACAGGGTGACTTCTGGGGCCAACGTCCTGACTTTC
CASSPTDRVTSGANVLTF
>TRBJ2-1|TRBD2|NA|TRBV2
TGTGCCAGCAGCGGGGGGGGCGCCTACAATGAGCAGTTCTTC
CASSGGGAYNEQFF
>TRBJ2-7|TRBD2|NA|TRBV7-3
TGTGCCAGCAGCGACCGGACTAGTTTCTACGAGCAGTACTTC
CASSDRTSFYEQYF
>TRBJ1-1|TRBD1|once|TRBV2
TGTGCCAGCACAGGGGACAGGGGGCGCAGGGACACTGAAGCTTTCTTT
CASTGDRGRRDTEAFF
>TRBJ2-7|TRBD1|NA|TRBV4-3
TGCGCCAGCAGTCACACAGGGGCCGAGCAGTACTTC
CASSHTGAEQYF
>TRBJ2-7|NA|NA|TRBV7-3
TGTGCCAGCAGCCTAGCCCCTCGTTTGGGTTTCGAGCAGTACTTC
CASSLAPRLGFEQYF
>TRBJ2-2|TRBD2|NA|TRBV27
TGTGCCAGCATCGGTGGGAGGGTCCCCGGGGAGCTGTTTTTT
CASIGGRVPGELFF
>TRBJ2-5|TRBD2|NA|TRBV13
TGTGCCAGCAGCCGGACTAGCGGGAGTGAGACCCAGTACTTC
CASSRTSGSETQYF
>TRBJ2-3|TRBD2|once|TRBV3-1/TRBV3-2
TGTGCCAGCAGCCGGCTTGGAGCGGGGGGCACAGATACGCAGTATTTT
CASSRLGAGGTDTQYF
>TRBJ2-5|NA|NA|TRBV19
TGTGCCAGTAGTCGACCGGAGGGCCGAGAGACCCAGTACTTC
CASSRPEGRETQYF
>TRBJ2-1|TRBD1|NA|TRBV9
TGTGCCAGCAGCGTAGGGATACAGGGGATCTACAATGAGCAGTTCTTC
CASSVGIQGIYNEQFF
>TRBJ1-2|TRBD1|NA|TRBV28
TGTGCCAGCAGATTTAGCCCGGGACAGGGGTATGGCTACACCTTC
CASRFSPGQGYGYTF
>TRBJ2-7|NA|NA|TRBV21-1
TGTGCCAGCAGTCCCCAGCGACAGGAGACCTACGAGCAGTACTTC
CASSPQRQETYEQYF
>TRBJ2-1|NA|once|TRBV5-1
TGCGCCAGCAGCTCCCTTGAGGACAGATACAATGAGCAGTTCTTC
CASSSLEDRYNEQFF
>TRBJ2-1|TRBD2|NA|TRBV28
TGTGCCAGCAGTTTAGTAGCGGGAGGGCCCCACAATGAGCAGTTCTTC
CASSLVAGGPHNEQFF
>TRBJ1-5|NA|NA|TRBV5-4
TGTGCCAGCAGCCCCGGGGTTAGCAATCAGCCCCAGCATTTT
CASSPGVSNQPQHF
>TRBJ1-3|TRBD1|NA|TRBV7-6
TGTGCCAGCAGGCCGACAGGGAATGCTCTAAACACCATATATTTT
CASRPTGNALNTIYF
>TRBJ1-4|TRBD1|NA|TRBV3-1/TRBV3-2
TGTGCCAGCAGACAGACAGGGAGGACGACTAATGAAAAACTGTTTTTT
CASRQTGRTTNEKLFF
>TRBJ2-7|NA|once|TRBV5-8
TGTGCCAGCAAAAGGGGTGCCTACGAGCAGTACTTC
CASKRGAYEQYF
>TRBJ2-1|NA|NA|TRBV7-9
TGTGCCAGCAGCTTATTGACTAGAAGTGGTGAGCAGTTCTTC
CASSLLTRSGEQFF
>TRBJ1-5|TRBD1|NA|TRBV19
TGTGCCAGTACCCCGCTAGGCAGGGGGGCTTATCAGCCCCAGCATTTT
CASTPLGRGAYQPQHF
>TRBJ2-1|NA|NA|TRBV6-6
TGTGCCAGCAGTGCCGGCCGAGGGATAGGCCCTAATGAGCAGTTCTTC
CASSAGRGIGPNEQFF
>TRBJ1-2|TRBD1|NA|TRBV7-2
TGTGCCAGCAGCTTAGCGGGCAGGGGGCAAGGCTACACCTTC
CASSLAGRGQGYTF
>TRBJ2-3|NA|NA|TRBV7-8
TGTGCCAGCCTCACTAGGTCAGCGGTTAGCACAGATACGCAGTATTTT
CASLTRSAVSTDTQYF
>TRBJ2-7|NA|NA|TRBV11-1
TGTGCCAGCAAGGTAGGGGGTAAGGAGCAGTACTTC
CASKVGGKEQYF